This T cell receptor beta chain was recovered during a study of T cell repertoires in cytomegalovirus infection. With regard to this clonotype: Its specificity is unknown. A much larger clone lies a single base off, so this may be a read error.

Study-wide results and caveats: People with CMV and the relevant HLA were identified by cumulative public TCR beta family frequency. Predominance within the ex vivo response was attributable to HLA-C-restricted CMV-specific TCR beta clonotypes.

MiXCR, run by TCRdb on the reads, gives a single entry per CDR3 protein. The sample has about 920,000 distinct CDR3 sequences; roughly 30% are singletons. This CDR3 comprises 15 residues. The chain combines TRBV12-3 or TRBV12-4 with TRBJ2-2; 7 bases map to TRBD2. The specimen comprised cultured CD8+ T cells from PBMCs, sampled from culture after CMV antigen stimulation. The receptor comes from a human donor in good health (CMV status not recorded). Some clones in this sample may be carry-over from other donors' samples. The CDR3 sequence is CAGSLKRGNTGELFF. CDR3 bases: TGTGCCGGCAGTTTAAAGCGGGGGAACACCGGGGAGCTGTTTTTT.